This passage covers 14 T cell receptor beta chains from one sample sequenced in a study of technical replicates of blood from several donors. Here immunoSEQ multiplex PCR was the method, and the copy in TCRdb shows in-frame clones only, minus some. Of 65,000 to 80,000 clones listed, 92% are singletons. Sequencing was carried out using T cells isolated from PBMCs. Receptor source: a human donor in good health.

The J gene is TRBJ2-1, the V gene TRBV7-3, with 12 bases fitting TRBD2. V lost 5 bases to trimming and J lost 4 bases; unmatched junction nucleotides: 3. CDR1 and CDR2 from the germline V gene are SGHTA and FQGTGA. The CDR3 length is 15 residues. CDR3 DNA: TGTGCCAGCAGCGGGGGACTAGCGGGTTACAATGAGCAGTTCTTC. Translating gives CASSGGLAGYNEQFF.

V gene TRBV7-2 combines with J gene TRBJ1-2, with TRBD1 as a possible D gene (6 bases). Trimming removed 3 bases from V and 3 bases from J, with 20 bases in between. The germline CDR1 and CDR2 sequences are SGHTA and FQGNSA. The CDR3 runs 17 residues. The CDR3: CASSFGTFVDPYYGYTF. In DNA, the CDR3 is TGTGCCAGCAGCTTTGGGACATTTGTGGACCCGTACTATGGCTACACCTTC.

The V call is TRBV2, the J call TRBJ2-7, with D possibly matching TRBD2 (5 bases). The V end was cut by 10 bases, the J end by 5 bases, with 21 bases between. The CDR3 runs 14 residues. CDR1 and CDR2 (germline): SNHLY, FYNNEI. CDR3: CATKHSGEGNEQYF. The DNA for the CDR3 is TGTGCCACCAAGCATTCCGGTGAGGGTAACGAGCAGTACTTC. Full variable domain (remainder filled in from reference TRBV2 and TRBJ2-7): EPEVTQTPSHQVTQMGQEVILRCVPISNHLYFYWYRQILGQKVEFLVSFYNNEISEKSEIFDDQFSVERPDGSNFTLKIRSTKLEDSAMYFCATKHSGEGNEQYFGPGTRLTVT.

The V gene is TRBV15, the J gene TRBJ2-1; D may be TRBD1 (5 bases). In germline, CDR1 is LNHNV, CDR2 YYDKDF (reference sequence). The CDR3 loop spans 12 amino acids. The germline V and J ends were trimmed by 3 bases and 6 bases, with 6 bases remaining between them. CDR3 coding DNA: TGTGCCACCAGCAGGCAGGGCAATGAGCAGTTCTTC. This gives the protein CATSRQGNEQFF.

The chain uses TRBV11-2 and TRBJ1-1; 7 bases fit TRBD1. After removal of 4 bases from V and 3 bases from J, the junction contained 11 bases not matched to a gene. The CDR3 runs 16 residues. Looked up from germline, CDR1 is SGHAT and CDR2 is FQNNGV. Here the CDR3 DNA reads TGTGCCAGCAGCTACAGGGGATCTGTCGGGGACACTGAAGCTTTCTTT. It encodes CASSYRGSVGDTEAFF.

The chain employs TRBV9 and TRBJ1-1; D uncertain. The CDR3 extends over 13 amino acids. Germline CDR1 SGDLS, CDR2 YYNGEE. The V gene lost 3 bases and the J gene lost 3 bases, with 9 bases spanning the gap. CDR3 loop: CASSAGVDTEAFF. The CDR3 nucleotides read TGTGCCAGCAGCGCCGGGGTGGACACTGAAGCTTTCTTT.

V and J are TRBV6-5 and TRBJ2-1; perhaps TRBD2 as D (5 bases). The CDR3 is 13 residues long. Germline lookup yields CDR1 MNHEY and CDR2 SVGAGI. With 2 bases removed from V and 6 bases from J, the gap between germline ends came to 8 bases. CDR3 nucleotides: TGTGCCAGCAGTTACGCAGCGGCCAATGAGCAGTTCTTC. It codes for CASSYAAANEQFF.

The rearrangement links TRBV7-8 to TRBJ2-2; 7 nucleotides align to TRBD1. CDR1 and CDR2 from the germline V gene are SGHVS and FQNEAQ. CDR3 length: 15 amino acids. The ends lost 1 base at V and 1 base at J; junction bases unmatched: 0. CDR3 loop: CASSLGTGNTGELFF. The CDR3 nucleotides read TGTGCCAGCAGCTTAGGGACAGGGAACACCGGGGAGCTGTTTTTT.

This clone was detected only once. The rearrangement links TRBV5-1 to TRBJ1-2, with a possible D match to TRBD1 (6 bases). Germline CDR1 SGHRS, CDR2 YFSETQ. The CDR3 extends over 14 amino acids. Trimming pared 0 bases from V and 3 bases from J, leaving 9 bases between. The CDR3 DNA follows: TGCGCCAGCAGCTTGGAACAGGGCTACTATGGCTACACCTTC. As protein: CASSLEQGYYGYTF.

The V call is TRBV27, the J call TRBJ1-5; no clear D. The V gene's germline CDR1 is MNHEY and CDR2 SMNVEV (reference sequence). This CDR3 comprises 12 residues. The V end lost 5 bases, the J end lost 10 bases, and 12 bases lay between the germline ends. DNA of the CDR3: TGTGCCAGCAGTCCCGGTATATTCCCCCAGCATTTT. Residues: CASSPGIFPQHF.

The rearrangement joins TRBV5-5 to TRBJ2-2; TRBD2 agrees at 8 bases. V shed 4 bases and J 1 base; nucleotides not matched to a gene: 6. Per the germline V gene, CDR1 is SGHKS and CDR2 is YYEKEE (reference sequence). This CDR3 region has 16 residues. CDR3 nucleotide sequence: TGTGCCAGCAGCCCACATAGCGGGATGAACACCGGGGAGCTGTTTTTT. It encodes CASSPHSGMNTGELFF.

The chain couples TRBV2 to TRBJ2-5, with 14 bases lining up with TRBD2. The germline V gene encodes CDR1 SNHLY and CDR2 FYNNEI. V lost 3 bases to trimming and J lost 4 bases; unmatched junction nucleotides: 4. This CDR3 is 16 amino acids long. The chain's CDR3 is CASSDPGTSGRETQYF. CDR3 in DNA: TGTGCCAGCAGTGACCCCGGGACTAGCGGGAGAGAGACCCAGTACTTC.

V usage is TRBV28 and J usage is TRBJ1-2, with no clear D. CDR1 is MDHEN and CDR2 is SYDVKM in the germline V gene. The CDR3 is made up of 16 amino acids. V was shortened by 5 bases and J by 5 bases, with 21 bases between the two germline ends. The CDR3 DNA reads TGTGCCAGCAGTCCCCAGATTACCGGGATCAAGTATGGCTACACCTTC. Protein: CASSPQITGIKYGYTF.

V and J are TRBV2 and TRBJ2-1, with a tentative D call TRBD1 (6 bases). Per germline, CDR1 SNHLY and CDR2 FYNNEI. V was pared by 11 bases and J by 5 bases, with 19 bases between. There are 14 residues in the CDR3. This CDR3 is CAPYRLRTDNEQFF. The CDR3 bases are TGTGCCCCCTACCGATTGAGGACAGACAATGAGCAGTTCTTC.